This entry lists 2 T cell receptor beta chains sequenced from one sample in a study of cytomegalovirus exposure and HLA in healthy donors. The PCR had 60 Vbeta and 13 Jbeta primers. This table comes from immunoSEQ multiplex PCR, and its TCRdb copy is limited to in-frame clones, with some not included. The data show over 150,000 clones, approximately 69% seen once. Sequenced sample: PBMCs. The receptors come from a man aged 25 to 40 in good health and CMV-seronegative.

The rearrangement links TRBV18 to TRBJ1-1; 7 bases align to TRBD1. Germline loops: CDR1 KGHSH, CDR2 LQKENI. V gave up 2 bases and J gave up 2 bases; unmatched junction bases: 14. The CDR3 runs to 18 residues. CDR3 DNA: TGTGCCAGCTCACCAGAGAGTTTAGGGGGCCTTGCAAACACTGAAGCTTTCTTT. Translation: CASSPESLGGLANTEAFF.

This clone showed up just once. J is TRBJ2-7 and V is TRBV7-9; D not certain. V dropped 5 bases and J dropped 3 bases, with 20 bases sitting between them. Germline CDR1 reads SEHNR; CDR2 reads FQNEAQ (reference sequence). The CDR3 length is 16 residues. Here the CDR3 DNA reads TGTGCCAGCAGCCCCCCCGTGGTGGATCTAGGCTACGAGCAGTACTTC. Its translation: CASSPPVVDLGYEQYF.